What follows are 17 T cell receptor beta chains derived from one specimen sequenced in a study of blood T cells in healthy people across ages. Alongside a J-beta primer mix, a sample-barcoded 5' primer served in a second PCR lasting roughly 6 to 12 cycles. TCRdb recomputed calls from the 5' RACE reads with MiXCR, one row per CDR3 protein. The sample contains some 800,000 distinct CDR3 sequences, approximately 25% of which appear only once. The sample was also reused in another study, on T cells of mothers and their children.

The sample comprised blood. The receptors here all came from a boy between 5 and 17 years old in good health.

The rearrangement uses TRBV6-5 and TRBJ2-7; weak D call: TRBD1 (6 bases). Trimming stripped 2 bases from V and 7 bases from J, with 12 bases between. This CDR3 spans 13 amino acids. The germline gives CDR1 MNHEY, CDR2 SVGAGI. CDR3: CASSYMQGREQYF. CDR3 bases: TGTGCCAGCAGTTACATGCAGGGGCGGGAGCAGTACTTC.

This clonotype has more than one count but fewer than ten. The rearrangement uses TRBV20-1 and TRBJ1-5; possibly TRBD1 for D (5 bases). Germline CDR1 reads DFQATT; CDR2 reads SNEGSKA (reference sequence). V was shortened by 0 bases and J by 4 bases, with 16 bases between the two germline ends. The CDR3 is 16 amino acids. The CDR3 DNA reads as TGCAGTGCTAGAGATAATATGGGGGTCCTAAATCAGCCCCAGCATTTT. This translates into CSARDNMGVLNQPQHF.

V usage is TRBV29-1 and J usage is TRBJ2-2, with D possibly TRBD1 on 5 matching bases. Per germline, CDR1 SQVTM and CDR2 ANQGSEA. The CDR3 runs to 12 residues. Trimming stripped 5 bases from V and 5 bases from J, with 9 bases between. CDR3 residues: CSVQGSTGELFF. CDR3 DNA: TGCAGCGTTCAGGGTTCGACCGGGGAGCTGTTTTTT.

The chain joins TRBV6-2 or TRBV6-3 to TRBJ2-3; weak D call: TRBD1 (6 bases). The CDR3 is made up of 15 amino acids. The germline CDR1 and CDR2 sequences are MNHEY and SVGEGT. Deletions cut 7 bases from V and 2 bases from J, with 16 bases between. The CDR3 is CASINRVGHTDTQYF. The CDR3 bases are TGTGCCAGCATCAACAGGGTTGGACACACAGATACGCAGTATTTT.

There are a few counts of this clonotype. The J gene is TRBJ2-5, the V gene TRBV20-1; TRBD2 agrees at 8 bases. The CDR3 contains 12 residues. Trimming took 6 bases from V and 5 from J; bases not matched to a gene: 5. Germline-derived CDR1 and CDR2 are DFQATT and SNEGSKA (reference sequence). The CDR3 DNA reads TGCAGTGCCTTCTCGGGGGGGGAGACCCAGTACTTC. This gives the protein CSAFSGGETQYF.

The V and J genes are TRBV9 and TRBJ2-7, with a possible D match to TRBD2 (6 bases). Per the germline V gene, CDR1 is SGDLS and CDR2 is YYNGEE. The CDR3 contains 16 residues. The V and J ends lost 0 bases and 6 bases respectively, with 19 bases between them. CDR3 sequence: CASSVGPLREVGEQYF. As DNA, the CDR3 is TGTGCCAGCAGCGTAGGTCCTTTGAGGGAGGTCGGCGAGCAGTACTTC.

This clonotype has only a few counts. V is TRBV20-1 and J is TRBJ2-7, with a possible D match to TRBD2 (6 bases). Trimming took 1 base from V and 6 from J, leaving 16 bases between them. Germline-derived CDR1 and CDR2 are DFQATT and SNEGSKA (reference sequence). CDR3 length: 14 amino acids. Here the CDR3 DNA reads TGCAGTGCTAGAGGGGACTCGCTCGAGTCCGAGCAGTACTTC. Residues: CSARGDSLESEQYF.

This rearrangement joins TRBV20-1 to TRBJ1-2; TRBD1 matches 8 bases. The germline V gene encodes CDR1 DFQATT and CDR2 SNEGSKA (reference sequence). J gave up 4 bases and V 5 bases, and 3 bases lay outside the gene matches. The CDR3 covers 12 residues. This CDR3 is CSADQGAYGYTF. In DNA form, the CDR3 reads TGCAGTGCTGACCAGGGGGCCTATGGCTACACCTTC.

CDR3 protein: CASSLPPRSGNTIYF. CDR3 sequence (DNA): TGTGCCAGCAGCCTACCTCCGCGGAGCGGAAACACCATATATTTT. This chain connects TRBV5-6 to TRBJ1-3; D is ambiguous. Germline V gives CDR1 SGHDT, CDR2 YYEEEE. Trimming stripped 4 bases from V and 4 bases from J, with 15 bases between. The CDR3 has 15 residues.

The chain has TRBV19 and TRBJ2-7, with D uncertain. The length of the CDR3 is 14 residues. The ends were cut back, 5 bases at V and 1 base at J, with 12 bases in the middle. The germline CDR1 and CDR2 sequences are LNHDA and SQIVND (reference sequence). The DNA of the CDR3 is TGTGCCAGTAGTCCGCAGGAGCTATCCTACGAGCAGTACTTC. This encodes CASSPQELSYEQYF.

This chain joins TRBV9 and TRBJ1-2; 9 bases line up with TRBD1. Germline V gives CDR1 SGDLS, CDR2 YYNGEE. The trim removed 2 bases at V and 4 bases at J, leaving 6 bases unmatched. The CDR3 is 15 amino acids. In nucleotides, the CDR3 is TGTGCCAGCAGCGTTCTAGGACAGGGGACCTATGGCTACACCTTC. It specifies CASSVLGQGTYGYTF.

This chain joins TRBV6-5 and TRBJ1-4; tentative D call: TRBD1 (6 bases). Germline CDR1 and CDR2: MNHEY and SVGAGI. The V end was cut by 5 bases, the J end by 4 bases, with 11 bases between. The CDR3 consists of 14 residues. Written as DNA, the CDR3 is TGTGCCAGCAGTCCGACAGGCCTTAATGAAAAACTGTTTTTT. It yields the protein CASSPTGLNEKLFF.

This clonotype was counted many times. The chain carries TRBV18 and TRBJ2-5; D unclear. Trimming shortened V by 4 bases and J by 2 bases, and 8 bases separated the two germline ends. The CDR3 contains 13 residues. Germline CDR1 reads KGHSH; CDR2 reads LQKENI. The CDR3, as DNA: TGTGCCAGCTCACAGTTACAGCAAGAGACCCAGTACTTC. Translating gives CASSQLQQETQYF.

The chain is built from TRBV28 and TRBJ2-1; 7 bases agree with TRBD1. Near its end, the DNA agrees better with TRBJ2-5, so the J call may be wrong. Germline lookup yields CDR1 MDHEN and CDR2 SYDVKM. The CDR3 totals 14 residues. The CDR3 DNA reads TGTGCCAGCAGTTTGGGACAGCTGGGGGAGACCCAGTACTTC. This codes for CASSLGQLGETQYF.

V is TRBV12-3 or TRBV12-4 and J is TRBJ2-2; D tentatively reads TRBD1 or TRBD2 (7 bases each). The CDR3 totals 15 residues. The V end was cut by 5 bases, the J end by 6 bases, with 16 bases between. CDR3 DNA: TGTGCCAGCAGTGGGGAGGGGGCACGATCCGGGGAGCTGTTTTTT. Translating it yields CASSGEGARSGELFF.

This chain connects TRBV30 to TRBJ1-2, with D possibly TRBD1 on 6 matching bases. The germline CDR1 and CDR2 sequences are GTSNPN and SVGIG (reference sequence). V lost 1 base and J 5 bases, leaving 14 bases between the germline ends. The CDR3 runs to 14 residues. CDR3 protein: CAWSGGQGMYGYTF. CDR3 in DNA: TGTGCCTGGAGTGGGGGCCAGGGGATGTATGGCTACACCTTC.

CDR3 sequence: CASSKRDQPQHF. CDR3 DNA: TGTGCCAGCTCTAAACGGGATCAGCCCCAGCATTTT. The genes are TRBV21-1 and TRBJ1-5. TRBV21-1 is assigned pseudogene status. CDR3 length: 12 amino acids.